This TCR beta chain derives from a study of cytomegalovirus exposure and HLA in healthy donors. General study findings and limits: Across donors, most TCRs were seen rarely, yet some public ones were widespread. TCR beta chain V- and J-gene trimming was linked, in a later analysis, to a missense variant in DCLRE1C.

This clone has a single count. The antigen remains undetermined. Germline V gene lookup returns CDR1 LGHNT and CDR2 FRNRAP. The V and J ends lost 2 bases and 4 bases respectively, with 20 bases between them. CDR3 size: 18 residues. The study ran its PCR with 60 Vbeta and 13 Jbeta primers. Assay used: immunoSEQ multiplex PCR; TCRdb lists only in-frame clones, some missing. The repertoire holds approximately 190,000 clones, about four fifths seen once, with around 6.1% in the top ten. Sample: PBMCs. This TCR came from a woman between 25 and 40 years old in good health and CMV-seropositive. The chain joins TRBV12-5 to TRBJ2-2; tentatively, D is TRBD2 (6 bases). The DNA of the CDR3 is TGTGCTAGTGGTTTGAGGGCAGGGATCGGGACTGGCACCGGGGAGCTGTTTTTT. Its translation is CASGLRAGIGTGTGELFF.